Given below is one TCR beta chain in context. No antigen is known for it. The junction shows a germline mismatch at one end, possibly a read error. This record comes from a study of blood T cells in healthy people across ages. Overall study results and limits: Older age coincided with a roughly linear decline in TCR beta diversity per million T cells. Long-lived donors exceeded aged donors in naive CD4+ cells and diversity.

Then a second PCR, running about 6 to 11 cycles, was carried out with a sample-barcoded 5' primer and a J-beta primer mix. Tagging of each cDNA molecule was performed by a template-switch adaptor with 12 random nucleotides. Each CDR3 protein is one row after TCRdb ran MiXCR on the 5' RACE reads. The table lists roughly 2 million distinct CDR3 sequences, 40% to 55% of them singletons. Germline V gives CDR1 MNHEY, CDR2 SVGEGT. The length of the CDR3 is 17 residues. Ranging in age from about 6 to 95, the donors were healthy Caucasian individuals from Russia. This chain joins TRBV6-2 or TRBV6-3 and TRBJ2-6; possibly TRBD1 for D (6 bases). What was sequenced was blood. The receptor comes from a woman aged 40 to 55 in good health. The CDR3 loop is CVSSYSLGAPGANVLTF. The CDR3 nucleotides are TGTGTCAGCAGTTACTCGTTGGGGGCGCCAGGGGCCAACGTCCTGACTTTC.